This T cell receptor beta chain is drawn from a study of T cell repertoires in cytomegalovirus infection. Study-level results: Adding up the frequency of public TCR beta families identified people who carried CMV plus the relevant HLA.

This clonotype was counted a few times. Its antigen is currently unknown. V shed 6 bases and J shed 9 bases, with 14 bases lying between them. CDR1 MNHEY and CDR2 SVGAGI come from the germline V gene. The CDR3 extends over 12 amino acids. One entry per CDR3 protein results from TCRdb running MiXCR on the reads. The sample gives around 740,000 distinct CDR3 sequences, 35% to 45% of which show up once; 2.5% to 3.5% is in the top ten. The rearrangement links TRBV6-5 to TRBJ1-2, with D tentatively TRBD1 (5 bases). Input material: PBMCs. The receptor was derived from a human donor in good health (CMV status not recorded). Some clones in this sample may be carry-over from other donors' samples. In nucleotides, the CDR3 is TGTGCCAGCAGGGAAGGGGACGGTAGCTACACCTTC. It encodes CASREGDGSYTF.